The rows below give T cell receptor beta chains drawn from one sample of a study of preoperative IRX-2 immunotherapy in early breast cancer. Profiling relied on immunoSEQ multiplex PCR, and the TCRdb table lists in-frame clones only, not all of them. The sample holds 25,000 to 30,000 clones, about 90% seen once. This material was acquired from a patient treated with IRX-2 immunotherapy. These receptors were obtained from a human donor with breast cancer. Both conserved end residues are part of each CDR3. The D gene is left open where the match is weak. Only some rows state a clone size, as once, few, many or a class for expanded clones.

v_call	cdr3_length	d_call	clone_size	j_call	cdr3_aa	cdr3_nt
TRBV5-4	17	.	.	TRBJ2-1	CASSLAVRGQRNNEQFF	TGTGCCAGCAGCTTGGCAGTCCGGGGCCAAAGGAACAATGAGCAGTTCTTC
TRBV18	15	TRBD1	once	TRBJ2-7	CASSPPGQGSYEQYF	TGTGCCAGCTCACCACCGGGACAGGGAAGCTACGAGCAGTACTTC
TRBV28	16	.	.	TRBJ1-4	CASSYITGGGNEKLFF	TGTGCCAGCAGTTACATAACAGGCGGGGGTAATGAAAAACTGTTTTTT
TRBV7-9	16	.	.	TRBJ2-1	CASSLGGSSSYNEQFF	TGTGCCAGCAGCTTAGGAGGCAGTAGCTCCTACAATGAGCAGTTCTTC
TRBV30	13	.	few	TRBJ1-1	CAWEADRRTEAFF	TGTGCCTGGGAGGCGGACAGACGAACTGAAGCTTTCTTT
TRBV30	14	TRBD1	.	TRBJ1-1	CAWSTGQGRTEAFF	TGTGCCTGGAGTACGGGACAGGGGAGGACTGAAGCTTTCTTT
TRBV19	13	.	.	TRBJ2-5	CASSIGSEETQYF	TGTGCCAGTAGTATCGGGTCGGAAGAGACCCAGTACTTC
TRBV7-2	15	TRBD1	.	TRBJ1-6	CASSSKTGAASPLHF	TGTGCCAGCAGCTCTAAAACAGGGGCGGCTTCACCCCTCCACTTT
TRBV7-8	14	.	.	TRBJ1-5	CASSFRDLNQPQHF	TGTGCCAGCAGCTTCCGGGACCTAAATCAGCCCCAGCATTTT
TRBV5-1	18	TRBD2	.	TRBJ2-1	CASSLLAGAQSSYNEQFF	TGCGCCAGCAGCTTACTAGCGGGGGCCCAAAGCTCCTACAATGAGCAGTTCTTC
TRBV5-1	14	.	.	TRBJ1-6	CASSLDSLDSPLHF	TGCGCCAGCAGCCTGGACAGCCTTGATTCACCCCTCCACTTT
TRBV12-5	12	.	once	TRBJ2-7	CASGFLPYEQYF	TGTGCTAGTGGTTTTTTACCCTACGAGCAGTACTTC
TRBV7-2	16	TRBD1	.	TRBJ2-5	CASSLSRSRGKETQYF	TGTGCCAGCAGCTTATCTAGGAGCAGGGGGAAAGAGACCCAGTACTTC
TRBV7-9	16	.	.	TRBJ1-2	CASSLVKQQANYGYTF	TGTGCCAGCAGCTTAGTAAAACAGCAGGCCAACTATGGCTACACCTTC
TRBV2	14	TRBD1	.	TRBJ2-2	CASREQGDTGELFF	TGTGCCAGCAGGGAACAGGGGGATACCGGGGAGCTGTTTTTT
TRBV2	12	.	.	TRBJ1-2	CASRGARYGYTF	TGTGCCAGCAGGGGCGCAAGGTATGGCTACACCTTC
TRBV5-6	15	TRBD1	.	TRBJ2-7	CASQITGQGTHEQYF	TGTGCCAGTCAGATAACGGGACAGGGGACCCACGAGCAGTACTTC
TRBV6-5	13	.	.	TRBJ2-3	CASIMTSTDTQYF	TGTGCCAGCATTATGACTAGTACAGATACGCAGTATTTT
TRBV27	14	TRBD1	.	TRBJ2-7	CASSTGTGYRGQYF	TGTGCCAGCAGTACCGGGACAGGGTATCGTGGGCAGTACTTC
TRBV6-5	16	TRBD1	.	TRBJ1-4	CASSYRSGQGNEKLFF	TGTGCCAGCAGTTACCGTTCAGGACAGGGGAATGAAAAACTGTTTTTT
TRBV28	15	.	.	TRBJ1-4	CASSSGRGANEKLFF	TGTGCCAGCAGCAGCGGGCGGGGCGCTAATGAAAAACTGTTTTTT
TRBV16	16	TRBD1	.	TRBJ2-3	CASSQYPTGNKVTQYF	TGTGCCAGCAGCCAATACCCGACAGGGAATAAGGTTACGCAGTATTTT
TRBV19	13	TRBD2	.	TRBJ2-7	CASSGLAGYEQYF	TGTGCCAGTAGTGGTCTAGCGGGCTACGAGCAGTACTTC
TRBV7-2	11	.	.	TRBJ2-7	CANRRPCEQYF	TGTGCCAACAGGCGACCTTGCGAGCAGTACTTC
TRBV18	16	TRBD1	.	TRBJ1-6	CASSPPRDRGRSPLHF	TGTGCCAGCTCACCTCCTCGGGACAGGGGCAGGTCACCCCTCCACTTT
TRBV6-4	14	.	.	TRBJ2-7	CASSPGTGSYEQYF	TGTGCCAGCAGCCCCGGGACTGGGTCCTACGAGCAGTACTTC
TRBV20-1	11	.	.	TRBJ2-3	CSANRGDTQYF	TGCAGTGCTAATAGGGGAGATACGCAGTATTTT
TRBV13	12	.	few	TRBJ2-7	CASSLGSYEQYF	TGTGCCAGCAGCTTAGGCAGCTACGAGCAGTACTTC
TRBV28	16	TRBD1	.	TRBJ2-5	CASSSSGQGYQETQYF	TGTGCCAGCAGCTCCTCTGGACAGGGGTACCAAGAGACCCAGTACTTC
TRBV29-1	13	.	.	TRBJ2-5	CSAQQKYQETQYF	TGCAGCGCCCAACAGAAGTACCAAGAGACCCAGTACTTC
TRBV7-9	14	TRBD1	once	TRBJ2-7	CASSWDRGPYEQYF	TGTGCCAGCAGCTGGGACAGGGGGCCCTACGAGCAGTACTTC
TRBV6-5	13	.	.	TRBJ1-5	CASSRGSYQPQHF	TGTGCCAGCAGCCGCGGGAGCTATCAGCCCCAGCATTTT
TRBV11-2	15	.	.	TRBJ2-1	CASSLGGTVYNEQFF	TGTGCCAGCAGCTTAGGCGGGACAGTTTACAATGAGCAGTTCTTC
TRBV11-2	13	.	.	TRBJ2-5	CASSLVVSETQYF	TGTGCCAGCAGCTTGGTAGTATCGGAGACCCAGTACTTC
TRBV7-9	15	.	.	TRBJ2-7	CASSLLSSRGNEQYF	TGTGCCAGCAGCTTATTATCCTCGAGGGGGAACGAGCAGTACTTC
TRBV9	15	.	once	TRBJ1-3	CASSDARSGGNTIYF	TGTGCCAGCAGCGACGCCCGTAGTGGGGGAAACACCATATATTTT
TRBV7-2	17	.	.	TRBJ2-3	CASRRLSPAGRTDTQYF	TGTGCCAGCAGAAGACTATCCCCTGCGGGGCGCACAGATACGCAGTATTTT
TRBV11-3	16	TRBD2	.	TRBJ2-1	CASSLDAGTTYNEQFF	TGTGCCAGCAGCTTAGATGCCGGGACTACGTACAATGAGCAGTTCTTC
TRBV28	14	TRBD2	.	TRBJ2-7	CASSFRGSGYEQYF	TGTGCCAGCAGTTTTCGCGGGAGCGGGTACGAGCAGTACTTC
TRBV10-2	14	.	.	TRBJ1-2	CASSPKAPDYGYTF	TGCGCCAGCAGTCCTAAGGCGCCTGACTACGGCTACACCTTC
TRBV11-2	15	.	.	TRBJ2-2	CASSLVGVQTGELFF	TGTGCCAGCAGCTTAGTAGGGGTCCAAACCGGGGAGCTGTTTTTT
TRBV28	12	.	.	TRBJ1-2	CASSPQTYGYTF	TGTGCCAGCAGTCCGCAGACCTATGGCTACACCTTC
TRBV7-2	17	TRBD1	.	TRBJ1-1	CASSFARDRGGTTEAFF	TGTGCCAGCAGCTTTGCCCGGGACAGGGGAGGGACCACTGAAGCTTTCTTT
TRBV18	16	.	.	TRBJ1-2	CASSLTVLQGNYGYTF	TGTGCCAGCTCACTCACAGTCCTCCAGGGGAACTATGGCTACACCTTC
TRBV9	14	.	.	TRBJ2-3	CASSVGRSTDTQYF	TGTGCCAGCAGCGTAGGTAGGAGCACAGATACGCAGTATTTT
TRBV6-1	14	.	few	TRBJ2-3	CASSDQHGTDTQYF	TGTGCCAGCAGTGATCAGCATGGGACAGATACGCAGTATTTT